This TCR beta chain was recorded in a study of blood T cells in healthy people across ages. CDR1 and CDR2 from the germline V gene are MDHEN and SYDVKM. Trimming left V 3 bases short and J 4 bases short, with 9 bases between. The CDR3 totals 14 residues. Donors were healthy Caucasian individuals from Russia aged about 6 to 90. Together with a sample-barcoded 5' primer, a J-beta primer mix was included in a second PCR lasting 7 to 11 cycles. A template-switch adaptor with 12 random nucleotides tagged each cDNA molecule. TCRdb independently ran MiXCR on the 5' RACE reads; one entry per CDR3 protein. The sample includes 600,000 to 1,000,000 distinct CDR3 sequences, 58% of them seen just once. This clonotype was counted between two and nine times. The antigen remains undetermined. Study-wide points: Getting older went along with TCR beta diversity per million T cells dropping roughly linearly. Expanded clonotype shifts may have been confounded, as the donors had an unknown CMV status.

The sequenced material came from blood. The sequence was collected from a man aged 25 to 40 in good health. The chain links TRBV28 to TRBJ1-4; D gene uncertain. CDR3 amino acids: CASSFRRVNEKLFF. The CDR3 region has the DNA TGTGCCAGCAGTTTTCGGCGGGTTAATGAAAAACTGTTTTTT.